These 20 T cell receptor beta chains were all obtained from the same sample, sequenced in a study of blood T cell repertoires in COVID-19. This table comes from immunoSEQ multiplex PCR, and its TCRdb copy is limited to in-frame clones, with some not included. The top ten hold 2% to 2.5% of the sample, which has a few hundred thousand clones, more than 65% seen once. Source material: peripheral blood. The receptors shown here come from a woman aged 60-70 years with acute or convalescent COVID-19.

This chain uses TRBV5-1 with TRBJ2-2, with a possible D match to TRBD1 (5 bases). The germline V and J ends were trimmed by 0 bases and 5 bases, with 11 bases remaining between them. The CDR3 has 15 amino acids. The V gene's germline CDR1 is SGHRS and CDR2 YFSETQ. CDR3 loop: CASSLDQGWTGELFF. CDR3 nucleotide sequence: TGCGCCAGCAGCTTGGATCAGGGCTGGACCGGGGAGCTGTTTTTT. Complete variable domain (other parts from reference TRBV5-1 and TRBJ2-2): KAGVTQTPRYLIKTRGQQVTLSCSPISGHRSVSWYQQTPGQGLQFLFEYFSETQRNKGNFPGRFSGRQFSNSRSEMNVSTLELGDSALYLCASSLDQGWTGELFFGEGSRLTVL.

CDR3 coding DNA: TGTGCCAGCAGTCCCCGGACTAGGCAAGAGACCCAGTACTTC. This codes for CASSPRTRQETQYF. The chain recombines TRBV2 with TRBJ2-5, with TRBD2 matching over 7 bases. CDR1 and CDR2 from the germline V gene are SNHLY and FYNNEI. V was pared by 5 bases and J by 2 bases, with 5 bases of the junction left unmatched. The CDR3 covers 14 residues.

CDR3 nucleotides: TGTGCCAGCAGTCCACGAGGACAGGGGGGCTACACCTTC. Protein product: CASSPRGQGGYTF. This sequence joins TRBV6-5 and TRBJ1-2, with 9 nucleotides matching TRBD1. The CDR3 spans 13 residues. The V segment lost 5 bases and the J segment 8 bases; nucleotides outside the gene matches: 6. Germline CDR1 is MNHEY and CDR2 is SVGAGI.

The rearrangement uses TRBV5-5 and TRBJ1-4, with D possibly matching TRBD1 (6 bases). In germline, CDR1 is SGHKS, CDR2 YYEKEE (reference sequence). V was cut by 1 base and J by 3 bases, with 16 bases left in between. The CDR3 runs to 17 residues. In nucleotides, the CDR3 is TGTGCCAGCAGCTTGTGGGGGGGCGCTTTGTCTAATGAAAAACTGTTTTTT. It yields the protein CASSLWGGALSNEKLFF.

V is TRBV30 and J is TRBJ1-1, with D perhaps TRBD1 (5 bases). Germline V lookup: CDR1 GTSNPN, CDR2 SVGIG (reference sequence). The CDR3 has 13 amino acids. Trimming removed 3 bases at V and 4 bases at J, with 12 bases between. The CDR3 is CAWSQGRGTEAFF. CDR3 DNA sequence: TGTGCCTGGAGCCAGGGTCGAGGCACTGAAGCTTTCTTT.

This clone was seen a handful of times. The rearrangement links TRBV7-9 to TRBJ1-6; D is uncertain. The CDR3 extends over 16 amino acids. Germline lookup yields CDR1 SEHNR and CDR2 FQNEAQ (reference sequence). Between the trimmed V and J ends, which lost 4 bases and 0 bases, there was a span of 10 bases. The DNA for the CDR3 is TGTGCCAGCAGCTCCAGACGGGGCTCCTATAATTCACCCCTCCACTTT. It encodes CASSSRRGSYNSPLHF.

The genes are TRBV7-2 and TRBJ2-2, with TRBD1 identical over 10 bases. Germline V gene data show CDR1 as SGHTA and CDR2 as FQGNSA. This CDR3 is built from 19 residues. J was trimmed by 6 bases and V by 8 bases; bases with no gene match: 21. CDR3 sequence (DNA): TGTGCCAGCCGCCCCAAGGGAACAGGGACAGGGGCTTCTGCCGGGGAGCTGTTTTTT. It encodes CASRPKGTGTGASAGELFF.

The CDR3 region has the DNA TGTGCCAGCAGCGTAGGAGGGACAGGGATTGAAGCTTTCTTT. This sequence encodes CASSVGGTGIEAFF. The chain joins TRBV9 to TRBJ1-1; 9 nucleotides agree with TRBD1. The length of the CDR3 is 14 residues. Germline CDR1 SGDLS, CDR2 YYNGEE. Losses at the gene ends were 0 bases for V and 7 bases for J; bases not matched to a gene: 4.

The V call is TRBV18, the J call TRBJ2-1, with unresolved D. The CDR3 is 12 residues long. The germline V gene encodes CDR1 KGHSH and CDR2 LQKENI. V dropped 6 bases and J dropped 5 bases, with 8 bases sitting between them. In DNA, the CDR3 is TGTGCCAGCTCTAGCAGAGACAATGAGCAGTTCTTC. It yields the protein CASSSRDNEQFF. The full variable domain, completed using reference TRBV18 and TRBJ2-1, is NAGVMQNPRHLVRRRGQEARLRCSPMKGHSHVYWYRQLPEEGLKFMVYLQKENIIDESGMPKERFSAEFPKEGPSILRIQQVVRGDSAAYFCASSSRDNEQFFGPGTRLTVL.

CDR3 DNA sequence: TGCGCCAGCAGCCAATCCAGATTGAACACTGAAGCTTTCTTT. This codes for CASSQSRLNTEAFF. The V gene is TRBV4-3, the J gene TRBJ1-1; D remains unclear. This CDR3 has 14 amino acids. Per the germline V gene, CDR1 is LGHNA and CDR2 is YSLEER. The V and J ends lost 2 bases and 0 bases respectively, with 7 bases between them.

V gene TRBV7-7 combines with J gene TRBJ2-3; 9 positions agree with TRBD2. V was clipped by 3 bases and J by 4 bases; unmatched bases: 8. The CDR3 sequence is 16 residues long. Germline CDR1 reads SSHAT; CDR2 reads FNYEAQ (reference sequence). The CDR3, as DNA: TGTGCCAGCAGCTTGGGACTAGCTACAGGGTCAGATACGCAGTATTTT. This codes for CASSLGLATGSDTQYF. Full variable domain (outside the CDR3, taken from reference TRBV7-7 and TRBJ2-3): GAGVSQSPRYKVTKRGQDVTLRCDPISSHATLYWYQQALGQGPEFLTYFNYEAQPDKSGLPSDRFSAERPEGSISTLTIQRTEQRDSAMYRCASSLGLATGSDTQYFGPGTRLTVL.

The V and J genes are TRBV28 and TRBJ1-1; D is possibly TRBD1 (6 bases). This CDR3 comprises 12 residues. Germline loops: CDR1 MDHEN, CDR2 SYDVKM. The V end was cut by 4 bases, the J end by 8 bases, with 11 bases between. CDR3 sequence reads: CASSSQGLEAFF. In DNA, the CDR3 is TGTGCCAGCAGTTCCCAGGGGTTGGAAGCTTTCTTT.

This chain connects TRBV11-2 to TRBJ1-2; D is perhaps TRBD1 (6 bases). Looked up from germline, CDR1 is SGHAT and CDR2 is FQNNGV. This CDR3 spans 15 amino acids. V shed 0 bases and J shed 3 bases, with 11 bases lying between them. CDR3 sequence (DNA): TGTGCCAGCAGCTTAGATTTGGCAGGGGACTATGGCTACACCTTC. Translating it yields CASSLDLAGDYGYTF.

This chain uses TRBV14 with TRBJ2-1; maybe TRBD2 (7 bases). The CDR3 extends over 13 amino acids. Germline loops: CDR1 SGHDN, CDR2 FVKESK. Trimming cost V 4 bases and J 10 bases, with 14 bases left between them. The CDR3 DNA sequence: TGTGCCAGCAGCCCCCCGGGGGGCAAGGAGCAGTTCTTC. Translated: CASSPPGGKEQFF.

A few counts support this clone. This sequence joins TRBV6-6 and TRBJ1-6; D may be TRBD1 (5 bases). The CDR3 sequence is 14 residues long. The V gene's germline CDR1 is MNHNY and CDR2 SVGAGI (reference sequence). Deletions cut 2 bases from V and 6 bases from J, with 8 bases between. The CDR3 sequence: CASSYQGSNSPLHF. CDR3 bases: TGTGCCAGCAGTTACCAGGGTTCTAATTCACCCCTCCACTTT.

The chain joins TRBV10-3 to TRBJ1-2; 7 bases are a match to TRBD1. Germline V gene lookup returns CDR1 ENHRY and CDR2 SYGVKD. This CDR3 is built from 13 residues. Trimming cost V 5 bases and J 7 bases; bases outside gene matches: 7. The CDR3: CAISRQGLSGYTF. Here the CDR3 DNA reads TGTGCCATCAGTCGACAGGGTTTAAGTGGCTACACCTTC.

Regarding this clone: One end of the junction does not line up with germline, which may come from a read error. The V gene is TRBV2, the J gene TRBJ1-3; 7 nucleotides match TRBD1. The germline V gene has CDR1 SNHLY and CDR2 FYNNEI. This CDR3 is 15 amino acids long. CDR3 coding DNA: TGTGCCAGCAGGGAAGGGACAGTTTCTGGAAACACCATATATTTT. Translating gives CASREGTVSGNTIYF.

This clone was observed at least ten times. This chain joins TRBV13 and TRBJ1-3, with 8 bases matching TRBD1. Trimming cost V 2 bases and J 7 bases; bases outside gene matches: 22. This CDR3 spans 20 amino acids. Per the germline V gene, CDR1 is PRHDT and CDR2 is FYEKMQ (reference sequence). For the CDR3, the DNA is TGTGCCAGCAGCTTATCTGGCCCCTATCCCGCCGGGACAGGTGGGAACACCATATATTTT. Protein product: CASSLSGPYPAGTGGNTIYF.

V usage is TRBV30 and J usage is TRBJ2-3; D might be TRBD2 (6 bases). CDR1 and CDR2 from the germline V gene are GTSNPN and SVGIG (reference sequence). This CDR3 is 17 amino acids long. V was shortened by 0 bases and J by 2 bases, with 18 bases between the two germline ends. The CDR3 spells CAWSVGGFSGYTDTQYF. DNA for the CDR3: TGTGCCTGGAGTGTAGGAGGGTTCAGCGGCTACACAGATACGCAGTATTTT.

This chain links TRBV11-2 with TRBJ2-5; TRBD2 agrees at 9 bases. CDR1 and CDR2 from the germline V gene are SGHAT and FQNNGV. The CDR3 runs 17 residues. The junction had 15 bases not matched to a gene; V was cut back by 8 bases and J by 2 bases. The CDR3 reads CASRRRPSGTRQETQYF. Written as DNA, the CDR3 is TGTGCCAGCCGCAGACGGCCTAGCGGGACCAGACAAGAGACCCAGTACTTC.